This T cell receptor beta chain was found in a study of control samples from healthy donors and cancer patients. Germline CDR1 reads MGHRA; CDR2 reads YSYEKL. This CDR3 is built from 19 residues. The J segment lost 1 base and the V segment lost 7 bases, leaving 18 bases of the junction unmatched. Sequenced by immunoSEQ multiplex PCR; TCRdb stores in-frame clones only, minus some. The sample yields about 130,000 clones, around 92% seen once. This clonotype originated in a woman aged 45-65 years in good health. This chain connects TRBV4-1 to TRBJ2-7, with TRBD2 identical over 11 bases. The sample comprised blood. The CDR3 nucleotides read TGCGCCAGCATACGATGGGCTAGCGGGGGGCCCTATAGATCCTACGAGCAGTACTTC. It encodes CASIRWASGGPYRSYEQYF.